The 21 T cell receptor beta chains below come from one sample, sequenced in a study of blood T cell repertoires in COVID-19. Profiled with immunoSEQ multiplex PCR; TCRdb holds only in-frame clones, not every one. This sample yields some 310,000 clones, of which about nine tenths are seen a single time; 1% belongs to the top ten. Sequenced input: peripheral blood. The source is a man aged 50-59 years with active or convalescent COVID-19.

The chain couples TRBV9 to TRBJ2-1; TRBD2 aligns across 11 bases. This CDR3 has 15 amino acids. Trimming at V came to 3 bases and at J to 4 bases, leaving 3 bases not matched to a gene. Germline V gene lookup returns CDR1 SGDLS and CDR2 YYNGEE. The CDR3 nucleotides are TGTGCCAGCAGCGGTAGCGGGAGGGTTTACAATGAGCAGTTCTTC. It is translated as CASSGSGRVYNEQFF.

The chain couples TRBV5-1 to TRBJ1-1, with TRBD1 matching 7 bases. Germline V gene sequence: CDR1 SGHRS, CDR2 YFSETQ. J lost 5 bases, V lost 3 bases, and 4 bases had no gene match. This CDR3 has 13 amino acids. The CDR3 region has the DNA TGCGCCAGCAGCTCGACAGGGAGGACTGAAGCTTTCTTT. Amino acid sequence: CASSSTGRTEAFF.

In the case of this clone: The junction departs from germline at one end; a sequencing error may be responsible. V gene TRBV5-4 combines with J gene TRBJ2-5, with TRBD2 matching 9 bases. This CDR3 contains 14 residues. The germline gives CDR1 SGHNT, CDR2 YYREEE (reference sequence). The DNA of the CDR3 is TGTGCCAGCAGCTTCTGGACTAGCGAGACTCCTTTAGACTTC. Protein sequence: CASSFWTSETPLDF.

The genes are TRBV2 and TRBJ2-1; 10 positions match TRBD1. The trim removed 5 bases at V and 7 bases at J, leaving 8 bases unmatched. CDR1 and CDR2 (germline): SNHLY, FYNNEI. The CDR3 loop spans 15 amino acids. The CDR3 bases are TGTGCCAGCAGTCCCCGGGACAGGGGTAGAAATGAGCAGTTCTTC. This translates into CASSPRDRGRNEQFF.

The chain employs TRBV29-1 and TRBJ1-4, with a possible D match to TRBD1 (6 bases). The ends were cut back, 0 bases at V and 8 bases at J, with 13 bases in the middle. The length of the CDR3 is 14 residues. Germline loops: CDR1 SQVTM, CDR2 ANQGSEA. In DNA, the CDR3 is TGCAGCGTTGAAGATGGAGGCAGGGGCGAAAAACTGTTTTTT. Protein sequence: CSVEDGGRGEKLFF.

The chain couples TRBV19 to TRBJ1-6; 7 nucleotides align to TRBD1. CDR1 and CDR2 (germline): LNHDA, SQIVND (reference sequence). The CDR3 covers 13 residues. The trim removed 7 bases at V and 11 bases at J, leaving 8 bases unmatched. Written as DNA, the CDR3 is TGTGCCAGTACAGTTACAGGGGCGGCACCCCTCCACTTT. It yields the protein CASTVTGAAPLHF. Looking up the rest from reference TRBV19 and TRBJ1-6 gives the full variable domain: DGGITQSPKYLFRKEGQNVTLSCEQNLNHDAMYWYRQDPGQGLRLIYYSQIVNDFQKGDIAEGYSVSREKKESFPLTVTSAQKNPTAFYLCASTVTGAAPLHFGNGTRLTVT.

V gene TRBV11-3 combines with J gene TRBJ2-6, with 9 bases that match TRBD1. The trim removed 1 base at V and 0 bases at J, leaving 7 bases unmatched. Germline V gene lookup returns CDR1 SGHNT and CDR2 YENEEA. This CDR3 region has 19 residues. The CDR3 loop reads CASSLGRWDRDSGANVLTF. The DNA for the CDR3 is TGTGCCAGCAGCTTAGGCCGGTGGGACAGGGACTCTGGGGCCAACGTCCTGACTTTC.

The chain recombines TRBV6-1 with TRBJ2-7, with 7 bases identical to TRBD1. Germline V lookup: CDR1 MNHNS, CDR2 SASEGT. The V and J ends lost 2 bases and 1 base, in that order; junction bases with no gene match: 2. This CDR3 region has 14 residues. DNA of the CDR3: TGTGCCAGCAGTGAACCGGACAGGTCCTACGAGCAGTACTTC. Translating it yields CASSEPDRSYEQYF.

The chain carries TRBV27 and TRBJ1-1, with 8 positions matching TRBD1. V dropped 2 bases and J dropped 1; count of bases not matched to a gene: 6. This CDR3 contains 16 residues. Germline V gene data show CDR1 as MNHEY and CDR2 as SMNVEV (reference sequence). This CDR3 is CASSLIAGGWNTEAFF. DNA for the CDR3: TGTGCCAGCAGTTTAATCGCAGGGGGCTGGAACACTGAAGCTTTCTTT.

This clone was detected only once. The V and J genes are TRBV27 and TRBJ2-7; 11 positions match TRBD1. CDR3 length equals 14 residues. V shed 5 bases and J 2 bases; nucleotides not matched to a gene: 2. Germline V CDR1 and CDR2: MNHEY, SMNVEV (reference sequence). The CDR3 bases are TGTGCCAGCAGTCCGGGACAGGGGGCCTACGAGCAGTACTTC. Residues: CASSPGQGAYEQYF.

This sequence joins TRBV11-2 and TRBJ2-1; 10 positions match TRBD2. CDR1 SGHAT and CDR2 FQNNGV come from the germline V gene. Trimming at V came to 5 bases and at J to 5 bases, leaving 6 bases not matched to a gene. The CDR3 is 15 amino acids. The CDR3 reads CASSILAGVDNEQFF. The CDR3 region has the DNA TGTGCCAGCAGCATCCTAGCGGGAGTCGACAATGAGCAGTTCTTC.

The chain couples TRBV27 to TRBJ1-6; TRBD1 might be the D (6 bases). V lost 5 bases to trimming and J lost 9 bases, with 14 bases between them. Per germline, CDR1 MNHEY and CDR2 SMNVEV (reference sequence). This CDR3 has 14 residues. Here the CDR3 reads CASSPQGPGSPLHF. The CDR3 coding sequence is TGTGCCAGCAGTCCTCAGGGGCCGGGTTCACCCCTCCACTTT.

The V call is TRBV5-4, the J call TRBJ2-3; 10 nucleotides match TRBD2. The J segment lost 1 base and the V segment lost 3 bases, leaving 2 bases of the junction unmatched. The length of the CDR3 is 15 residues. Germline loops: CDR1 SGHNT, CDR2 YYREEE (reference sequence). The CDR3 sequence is CASSSLAGGTDTQYF. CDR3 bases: TGTGCCAGCAGCTCGCTAGCGGGGGGCACAGATACGCAGTATTTT.

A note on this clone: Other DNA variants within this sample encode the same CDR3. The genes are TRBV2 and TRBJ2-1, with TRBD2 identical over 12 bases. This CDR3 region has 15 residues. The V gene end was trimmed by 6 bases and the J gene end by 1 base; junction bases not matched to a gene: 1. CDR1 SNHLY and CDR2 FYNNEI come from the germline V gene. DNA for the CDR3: TGTGCCAGCAGCGGGACTAGCGGGTCCTACAATGAGCAGTTCTTC. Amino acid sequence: CASSGTSGSYNEQFF.

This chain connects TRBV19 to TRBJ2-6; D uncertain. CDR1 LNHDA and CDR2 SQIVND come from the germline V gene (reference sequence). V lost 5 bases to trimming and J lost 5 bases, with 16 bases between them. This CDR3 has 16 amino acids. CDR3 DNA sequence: TGTGCCAGTAGTGGAGTCTTTGGAGTACGGGCCAACGTCCTGACTTTC. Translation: CASSGVFGVRANVLTF.

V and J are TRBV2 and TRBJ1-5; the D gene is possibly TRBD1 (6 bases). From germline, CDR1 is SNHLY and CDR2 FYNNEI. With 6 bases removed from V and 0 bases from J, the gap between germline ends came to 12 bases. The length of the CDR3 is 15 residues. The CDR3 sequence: CASRDRPLSNQPQHF. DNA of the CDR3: TGTGCCAGCAGGGACAGACCCCTTAGCAATCAGCCCCAGCATTTT.

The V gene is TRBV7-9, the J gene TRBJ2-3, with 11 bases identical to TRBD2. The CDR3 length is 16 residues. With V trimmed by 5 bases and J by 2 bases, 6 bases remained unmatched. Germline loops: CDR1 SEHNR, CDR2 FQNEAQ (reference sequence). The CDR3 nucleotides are TGTGCCAGCAGCCTCCGACTAGCGGGGAACACAGATACGCAGTATTTT. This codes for CASSLRLAGNTDTQYF.

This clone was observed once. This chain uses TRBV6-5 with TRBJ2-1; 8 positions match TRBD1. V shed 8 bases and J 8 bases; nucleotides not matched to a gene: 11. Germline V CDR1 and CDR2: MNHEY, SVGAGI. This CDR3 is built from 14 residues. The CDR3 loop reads CASEGQGAGDEQFF. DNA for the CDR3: TGTGCCAGCGAAGGCCAGGGGGCGGGCGATGAGCAGTTCTTC.

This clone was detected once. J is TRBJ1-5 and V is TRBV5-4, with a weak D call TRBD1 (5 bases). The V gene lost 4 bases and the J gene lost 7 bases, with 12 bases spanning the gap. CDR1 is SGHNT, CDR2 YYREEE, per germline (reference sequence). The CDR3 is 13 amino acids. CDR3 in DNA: TGTGCCAGCAGCGCGGGGGAAGAACAGCCCCAGCATTTT. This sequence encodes CASSAGEEQPQHF.

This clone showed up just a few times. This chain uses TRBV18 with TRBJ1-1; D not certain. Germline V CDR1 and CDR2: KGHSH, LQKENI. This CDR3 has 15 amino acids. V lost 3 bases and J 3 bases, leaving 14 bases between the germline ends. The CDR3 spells CASSPLEGGYTEAFF. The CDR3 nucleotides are TGTGCCAGCTCACCTCTCGAGGGAGGGTACACTGAAGCTTTCTTT.

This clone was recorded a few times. The DNA of the CDR3 is TGTGCCAGCAGTCCTCCCCCCTCCACTAAATATAATTCACCCCTCCACTTT. Translated: CASSPPPSTKYNSPLHF. The rearrangement joins TRBV28 to TRBJ1-6; D ambiguous. V lost 5 bases to trimming and J lost 4 bases, with 18 bases between them. CDR1 and CDR2 (germline): MDHEN, SYDVKM. The CDR3 totals 17 residues.